The 7 T cell receptor beta chains presented below share a single source sample, sequenced in a study of cytomegalovirus exposure and HLA in healthy donors. Researchers ran the PCR with 60 Vbeta and 13 Jbeta primers. The table came from immunoSEQ multiplex PCR; TCRdb's copy has only in-frame clones and leaves some out. The data show approximately 160,000 clones, around 68% seen once. What was sequenced was PBMCs. The receptors derive from a middle-aged woman in good health and CMV-seropositive.

V gene TRBV19 combines with J gene TRBJ1-1, with D maybe TRBD1 (6 bases). CDR1 LNHDA and CDR2 SQIVND come from the germline V gene (reference sequence). The CDR3 runs to 15 residues. V was trimmed by 5 bases and J by 0 bases, leaving 13 bases between them. For the CDR3, the DNA is TGTGCCAGTAGTTCCGGAGACAGGTTGAACACTGAAGCTTTCTTT. Protein sequence: CASSSGDRLNTEAFF.

The CDR3: CASTMTWGREAFF. As DNA, the CDR3 is TGTGCCAGCACCATGACGTGGGGGAGGGAAGCTTTCTTT. The rearrangement links TRBV28 to TRBJ1-1; D might be TRBD1 (5 bases). The germline V gene encodes CDR1 MDHEN and CDR2 SYDVKM. The CDR3 spans 13 residues. V lost 7 bases and J lost 8, with 17 bases in between.

The chain has TRBV28 and TRBJ2-1; tentatively, D is TRBD2 (5 bases). The length of the CDR3 is 14 residues. Germline V lookup: CDR1 MDHEN, CDR2 SYDVKM. V shed 11 bases and J shed 1 base, with 15 bases lying between them. The CDR3 region is CAVGGVSSYNEQFF. The CDR3 DNA sequence: TGTGCCGTAGGAGGAGTCTCTTCCTACAATGAGCAGTTCTTC. The full variable domain, with the rest looked up from reference TRBV28 and TRBJ2-1, is DVKVTQSSRYLVKRTGEKVFLECVQDMDHENMFWYRQDPGLGLRLIYFSYDVKMKEKGDIPEGYSVSREKKERFSLILESASTNQTSMYLCAVGGVSSYNEQFFGPGTRLTVL.

This clone was recorded a few times. This chain uses TRBV2 with TRBJ2-7; 8 bases map to TRBD2. Per the germline V gene, CDR1 is SNHLY and CDR2 is FYNNEI. Trimming took 1 base from V and 2 from J; bases not matched to a gene: 1. The CDR3 has 14 amino acids. The CDR3 DNA follows: TGTGCCAGCAGTGAAGAGCGGGGGACCTACGAGCAGTACTTC. It codes for CASSEERGTYEQYF.

A word on this clone: The identical CDR3 is also encoded by other nucleotide sequences in the sample. The genes are TRBV19 and TRBJ1-5, with 9 positions matching TRBD1. The V gene's germline CDR1 is LNHDA and CDR2 SQIVND (reference sequence). Trimming cost V 5 bases and J 0 bases; bases outside gene matches: 5. This CDR3 contains 16 residues. CDR3 in amino acids: CASSQTGGYSNQPQHF. The CDR3, as DNA: TGTGCCAGTAGTCAAACAGGGGGCTATAGCAATCAGCCCCAGCATTTT.

The chain employs TRBV27 and TRBJ1-5; a weak D match, TRBD1 (5 bases). Trimming cost V 5 bases and J 4 bases, with 15 bases left between them. The CDR3 contains 15 residues. Looked up from germline, CDR1 is MNHEY and CDR2 is SMNVEV (reference sequence). This chain's CDR3 is CASSRGWDSNQPQHF. For the CDR3, the DNA is TGTGCCAGCAGTCGAGGGTGGGACTCAAATCAGCCCCAGCATTTT.

This chain uses TRBV2 with TRBJ2-5; TRBD1 aligns across 8 bases. The J call could be wrong; TRBJ2-7 is a better fit for the DNA end. Germline CDR1 is SNHLY and CDR2 is FYNNEI. CDR3 length: 14 amino acids. The CDR3 protein is CASTGQGDFYEQYF. The CDR3 DNA is TGTGCCAGCACAGGACAGGGAGACTTCTACGAGCAGTACTTC.